This T cell receptor (beta chain) comes out of a study of blood T cell repertoires in COVID-19. Study as a whole: COVID-19 samples collected from the United States, Italy and Spain covered acute and convalescent phases. The analysed material was cDNA or gDNA that came from T cells, B-cell-depleted T cells, or PBMCs.

Repertoires were generated with immunoSEQ multiplex PCR, while TCRdb's copy carries only in-frame clones and drops some. This table holds 150,000 to 250,000 clones, roughly 79% found once. This CDR3 is 21 amino acids long. V shed 1 base, J shed 0 bases, and the junction held 13 bases outside the gene matches. CDR1 and CDR2 (germline): LGHNA, YNFKEQ. The genes are TRBV4-2 and TRBJ2-3; 13 positions agree with TRBD2. Sequenced sample: peripheral blood. The sequence came from a human donor with acute or convalescent COVID-19. The donor label of this sample is uncertain. The CDR3 nucleotides are TGTGCCAGCAGCCAAGGGGTACTAGCGGGAGGGCTCGGGTCTAGCACAGATACGCAGTATTTT. Protein: CASSQGVLAGGLGSSTDTQYF.